This T cell receptor beta chain emerged from a study of response to subunit inactivated influenza vaccine (dated 2018 in TCRdb). Background for the entire study: To follow how T cells responded to a trivalent subunit inactivated influenza vaccine, the researchers relied on deep quantitative profiling of the T cell receptor repertoire.

About this clonotype: The clone's antigen remains unknown. Per-nucleotide qualities are absent, and no much larger clonotype sits a single base away.

The receptor library was made with RT-PCR. Reads for this sample came from an Illumina HiSeq 2500. Through fastp at Q25 and MiXCR, TCRdb rebuilt clones from the public reads, retaining in-frame beta chains. Every entry covers one CDR3 protein and lists the most common genes and DNA from its rows. The sample table records about 780,000 distinct CDR3 sequences; about a fifth of these occur just once. In total, the top ten clones hold around 9.9% of the sample. General conclusions and limits of the study: The authors suggested that each seasonal influenza vaccination may recruit only a limited number of new T cells.

Trimming at the junction amounts to 6 bases on V and 1 base on J, and the germline ends lie 12 bases apart. Including cysteine and phenylalanine, the CDR3 has 14 amino acids. The only DNA kept is the CDR3, 42 bases in frame from the first base. CDR1 is given as LGHNA and CDR2 as YSLEER, both from the germline V gene. Material: PBMCs from blood, obtained about 5 days after vaccination. The clonotype was recovered from a middle-aged man who received an inactivated influenza vaccine. Donor details come from another sample of the same person, matched by shared clones. Here the chain combines TRBV4-3 and TRBJ1-1; TRBD1 is a weak D gene call, 5 bases matching. The CDR3 reads as follows: CASSVTVSNTEAFF. The DNA is as follows: TGCGCCAGCAGTGTGACAGTATCGAACACTGAAGCTTTCTTT.